This TCR beta chain derives from a study of blood T cell repertoires in COVID-19. The wider study: There were acute and convalescent COVID-19 samples, and they came from the United States, Italy and Spain. T cells, B-cell-depleted T cells, or PBMCs supplied cDNA or gDNA.

Authors' analysis steps: Amplification from reference gene primers served as the basis for estimated nucleated cell counts. The repertoire was sequenced with immunoSEQ multiplex PCR; TCRdb's copy has only in-frame clones and lacks some. V and J calls and clone size come straight from that table; D and trimming were deduced from the DNA. The table has approximately 67,000 clones, approximately 90% seen once. Germline CDR1 MNHNY, CDR2 SVGAGI (reference sequence). Trimming took 4 bases from V and 11 from J, leaving 12 bases between them. The CDR3 has 11 residues. J is TRBJ2-7 and V is TRBV6-6; possible D gene TRBD1, 6 bases. The sample was peripheral blood. This sequence was found in a woman aged 55-75 years with active COVID-19. The CDR3 here is CASSSQGRKYF. The CDR3 DNA reads as TGTGCCAGCAGTTCACAGGGTAGGAAGTACTTC.